The 7 T cell receptor beta chains below come from one sample, sequenced in a study of Graves' ophthalmopathy and Graves' hyperthyroidism. The sequenced template was RNA, covering the TCR beta CDR3 region. RT-PCR in the first round used HTBI primers; a second-round multiplex PCR followed. TCRdb re-analysed the multiplex PCR reads in MiXCR, keeping a single row per CDR3 protein. Seen here are about 220,000 distinct CDR3 sequences, around a fifth observed once, and the top ten hold approximately 40%. Sequencing input: peripheral blood. The receptor set was obtained from a woman in her forties or fifties with Graves' ophthalmopathy.

This clonotype was seen at least ten times. This chain connects TRBV4-1 to TRBJ2-5; no firm D call. V was cut by 3 bases and J by 5 bases, with 13 bases left in between. The CDR3 is 14 amino acids. Germline V gene lookup returns CDR1 MGHRA and CDR2 YSYEKL. The CDR3 loop reads CASSQGSVGETQYF. The CDR3 nucleotides read TGCGCCAGCAGCCAGGGTTCCGTGGGGGAGACCCAGTACTTC.

To note about this clonotype: One end of the junction is discordant with germline, which a read error may explain. The chain uses TRBV4-1 and TRBJ2-4; 13 bases fit TRBD2. CDR3 length equals 16 residues. Germline V lookup: CDR1 MGHRA, CDR2 YSYEKL. In DNA, the CDR3 is TGCGCCAGCAGCCAATATCCGGGACTAGCGGGAAACTTTCAGTACTTC. Residues: CASSQYPGLAGNFQYF.

In this sample, this clonotype turned up many times. This chain uses TRBV2 with TRBJ1-1, with 8 bases fitting TRBD1. In germline, CDR1 is SNHLY, CDR2 FYNNEI. The CDR3 totals 14 residues. Trimming took 4 bases from V and 5 from J; bases not matched to a gene: 6. The DNA of the CDR3 is TGTGCCAGCAGTGGGGACAGGTTAGGGACTGAAGCTTTCTTT. It is translated as CASSGDRLGTEAFF.

The chain links TRBV7-8 to TRBJ2-7; D call uncertain. The V gene's germline CDR1 is SGHVS and CDR2 FQNEAQ. The ends were cut back, 4 bases at V and 2 bases at J, with 24 bases in the middle. The CDR3 runs to 18 residues. CDR3: CASSSTHKSLSSTYEQYF. CDR3 bases: TGTGCCAGCAGCTCTACCCACAAGTCTCTATCCTCAACCTACGAGCAGTACTTC.

This clonotype was picked up many times. The chain carries TRBV6-5 and TRBJ2-7; 12 nucleotides match TRBD1. Germline V gives CDR1 MNHEY, CDR2 SVGAGI. The CDR3 runs 16 residues. Trimming took 6 bases from V and 2 from J; bases not matched to a gene: 8. CDR3 coding DNA: TGTGCCAGCAGAACATCGGGACAGGGGGCGACCTACGAGCAGTACTTC. As protein: CASRTSGQGATYEQYF.

This clonotype was seen repeatedly, ten times or more. V usage is TRBV20-1 and J usage is TRBJ1-1; TRBD1 might be the D (5 bases). The CDR3 runs 13 residues. In germline, CDR1 is DFQATT, CDR2 SNEGSKA (reference sequence). Trimming left V 6 bases short and J 1 base short, with 12 bases between. CDR3 residues: CSASRDSNTEAFF. The DNA for the CDR3 is TGCAGTGCCAGCCGGGACTCGAACACTGAAGCTTTCTTT.

This clonotype was recorded many times. The gene calls are TRBV14 and TRBJ2-5; TRBD1 aligns across 7 bases. Germline V gives CDR1 SGHDN, CDR2 FVKESK. This CDR3 contains 15 residues. J lost 4 bases, V lost 4 bases, and 9 bases had no gene match. CDR3 loop: CASSPQTGVLETQYF. The CDR3 DNA follows: TGTGCCAGCAGCCCGCAAACAGGGGTCCTAGAGACCCAGTACTTC.